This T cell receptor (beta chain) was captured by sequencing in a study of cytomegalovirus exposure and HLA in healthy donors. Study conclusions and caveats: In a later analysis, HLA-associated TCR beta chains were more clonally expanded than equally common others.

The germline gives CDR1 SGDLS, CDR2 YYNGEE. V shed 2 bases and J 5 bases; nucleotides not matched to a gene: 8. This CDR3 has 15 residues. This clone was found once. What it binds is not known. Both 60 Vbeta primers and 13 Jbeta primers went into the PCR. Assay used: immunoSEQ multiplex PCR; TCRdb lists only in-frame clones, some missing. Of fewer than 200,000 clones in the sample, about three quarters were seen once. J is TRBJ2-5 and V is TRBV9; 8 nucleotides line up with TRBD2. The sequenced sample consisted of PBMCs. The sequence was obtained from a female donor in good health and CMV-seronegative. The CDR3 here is CASSVASGLGETQYF. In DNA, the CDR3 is TGTGCCAGCAGCGTGGCTAGCGGGTTAGGGGAGACCCAGTACTTC.